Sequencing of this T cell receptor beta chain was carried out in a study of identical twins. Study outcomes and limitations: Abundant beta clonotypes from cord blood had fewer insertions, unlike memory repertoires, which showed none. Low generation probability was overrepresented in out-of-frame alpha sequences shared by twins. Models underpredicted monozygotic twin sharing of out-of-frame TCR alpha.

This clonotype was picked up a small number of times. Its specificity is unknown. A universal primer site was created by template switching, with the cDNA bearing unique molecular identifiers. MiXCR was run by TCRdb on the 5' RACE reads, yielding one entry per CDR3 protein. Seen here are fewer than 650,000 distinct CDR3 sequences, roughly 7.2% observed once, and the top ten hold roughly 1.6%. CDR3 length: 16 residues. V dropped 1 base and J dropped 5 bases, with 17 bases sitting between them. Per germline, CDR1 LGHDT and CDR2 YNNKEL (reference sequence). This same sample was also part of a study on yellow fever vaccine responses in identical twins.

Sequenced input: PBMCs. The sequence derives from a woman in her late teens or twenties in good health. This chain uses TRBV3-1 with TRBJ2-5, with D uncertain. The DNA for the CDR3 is TGTGCCAGCAGCCAAGTCCCCGCGCAGTCGTTTGAGACCCAGTACTTC. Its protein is CASSQVPAQSFETQYF.